A selection of T cell receptor beta chains follows, all from one sample in a study of blood T cell repertoires in COVID-19. Sequenced by immunoSEQ multiplex PCR; TCRdb stores in-frame clones only, minus some. The sample has 55,000 to 65,000 clones; 79% are singletons. Sample: peripheral blood. The receptor set was obtained from a man aged 55-75 years with acute or convalescent COVID-19. The CDR3 runs from the conserved cysteine through the conserved F or W. The D gene is left open where the match is weak. For some rows the clone size is stated as once, few or many, or as a class when expanded; others skip it.

j_call	cdr3_length	clone_size	v_call	d_call	cdr3_nt	cdr3_aa
TRBJ2-3	14	-	TRBV7-9	-	TGTGCCAGCAGCTGGGGGGGGGCAACAGATACGCAGTATTTT	CASSWGGATDTQYF
TRBJ2-3	17	-	TRBV21-1	-	TGTGCCAGCAGCACCGAGCGGGGGGGCGTCGGCACAGATACGCAGTATTTT	CASSTERGGVGTDTQYF
TRBJ2-5	14	-	TRBV5-4	-	TGTGCCAGCAGTCCAGGGAATGTTCAAGAGACCCAGTACTTC	CASSPGNVQETQYF
TRBJ2-1	12	-	TRBV12-3/TRBV12-4	-	TGTGCCAGCAGTTTGCGGTGGGATGAGCAGTTCTTC	CASSLRWDEQFF
TRBJ2-1	17	few	TRBV5-1	TRBD2	TGCGCCAGCAGCTCCGCTATCCTAGCGGGGGCTAACAATGAGCAGTTCTTC	CASSSAILAGANNEQFF
TRBJ1-2	12	-	TRBV28	TRBD1	TGTGCCACGGCCGGGACAGAGTATGGCTACACCTTC	CATAGTEYGYTF
TRBJ2-2	15	-	TRBV2	-	TGTGCCAGCATAAAGGGAGGATATCCCACCGGGGAGCTGTTTTTT	CASIKGGYPTGELFF
TRBJ1-1	17	once	TRBV11-2	TRBD1	TGTGCCAGCAACAACGTCCCGGGACAGGGGAGTGGGGCTGAAGCTTTCTTT	CASNNVPGQGSGAEAFF
TRBJ2-1	15	-	TRBV5-4	TRBD1	TGTGCCAGCAGCTTAGGGGGCGCACGCTACAATGAGCAGTTCTTC	CASSLGGARYNEQFF
TRBJ1-1	13	-	TRBV7-9	-	TGTGCCAGCAGCCTACAGGGAGGGACTGAAGCTTTCTTT	CASSLQGGTEAFF
TRBJ2-7	14	-	TRBV6-6	TRBD1	TGTGCCAGCAGTCGAGGGGGCGCGATGTACGAGCAGTACTTC	CASSRGGAMYEQYF
TRBJ1-1	14	once	TRBV5-1	-	TGCGCCAGCAGTTACGACACCTTGAACACTGAAGCTTTCTTT	CASSYDTLNTEAFF
TRBJ1-2	12	-	TRBV29-1	TRBD1	TGCAGCGTCGACAGGGGCGCCAATGGCTACACCTTC	CSVDRGANGYTF
TRBJ2-3	14	-	TRBV5-1	-	TGCGCCAGCAGCTTGGGGAGGAGCACAGATACGCAGTATTTT	CASSLGRSTDTQYF
TRBJ1-5	12	-	TRBV19	-	TGTGCCAGTTCTAAGGGAGTTCAGCCCCAGCATTTT	CASSKGVQPQHF
TRBJ2-7	13	-	TRBV28	TRBD1	TGTGCCAGCAGCCGACAGGGGGCGGTCGAGCAGTACTTC	CASSRQGAVEQYF
TRBJ2-3	13	-	TRBV19	TRBD2	TGTGCCAGTAGTATCGGGGGGGCAGATACGCAGTATTTT	CASSIGGADTQYF
TRBJ2-6	18	few	TRBV9	-	TGTGCCAGCAGCCACCAAGGACAGCCGATCTCTGGGGCCAACGTCCTGACTTTC	CASSHQGQPISGANVLTF
TRBJ2-2	16	few	TRBV7-2	-	TGTGCCAGCAGCTTGGGACACCCCTCGAACACCGGGGAGCTGTTTTTT	CASSLGHPSNTGELFF
TRBJ1-1	14	-	TRBV14	-	TGTGCCAGCAGCCAAGATTACAAGGGGCGAGCGGCTTTCTTT	CASSQDYKGRAAFF
TRBJ2-1	15	-	TRBV19	TRBD1	TGTGCCAGTAGTATATACGGGACAGGGGGCGGTGAGCAGTTCTTC	CASSIYGTGGGEQFF
TRBJ1-6	16	-	TRBV19	TRBD1	TGTGCCAGTAGTACCTCTACCGGGACAGGGAATTCACCCCTCCACTTT	CASSTSTGTGNSPLHF
TRBJ2-3	17	-	TRBV24-1	TRBD2	TGTGCCACCAGTGATCCCGGACTAGCGGGGAGCACAGATACGCAGTATTTT	CATSDPGLAGSTDTQYF
TRBJ1-1	14	few	TRBV5-1	-	TGCGCCAGCAGCTTGGGCACCTATCGGACTGAAGCTTTCTTT	CASSLGTYRTEAFF
TRBJ2-7	12	-	TRBV29-1	-	TGCAGCGTAAAAAAGGGGGTGGACGAGCAGTACTTC	CSVKKGVDEQYF
TRBJ1-5	16	-	TRBV7-2	-	TGTGCCAGCAGCTCATTCCGGGCAGGGGGCAATCAGCCCCAGCATTTT	CASSSFRAGGNQPQHF
TRBJ1-1	14	-	TRBV19	-	TGTGCCAGTAGTTTATCAGTGGGGAGCACTGAAGCTTTCTTT	CASSLSVGSTEAFF